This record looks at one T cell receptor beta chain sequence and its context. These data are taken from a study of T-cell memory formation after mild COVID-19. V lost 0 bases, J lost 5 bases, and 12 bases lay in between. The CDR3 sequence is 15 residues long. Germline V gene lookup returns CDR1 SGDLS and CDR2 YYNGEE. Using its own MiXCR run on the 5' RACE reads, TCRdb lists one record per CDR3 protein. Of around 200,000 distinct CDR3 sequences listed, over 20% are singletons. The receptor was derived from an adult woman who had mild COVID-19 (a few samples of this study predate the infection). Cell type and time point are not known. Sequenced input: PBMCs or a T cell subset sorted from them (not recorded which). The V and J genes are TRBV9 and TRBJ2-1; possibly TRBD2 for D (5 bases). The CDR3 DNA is TGTGCCAGCAGCGTAGCATCCGGACTCCACAATGAGCAGTTCTTC. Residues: CASSVASGLHNEQFF.